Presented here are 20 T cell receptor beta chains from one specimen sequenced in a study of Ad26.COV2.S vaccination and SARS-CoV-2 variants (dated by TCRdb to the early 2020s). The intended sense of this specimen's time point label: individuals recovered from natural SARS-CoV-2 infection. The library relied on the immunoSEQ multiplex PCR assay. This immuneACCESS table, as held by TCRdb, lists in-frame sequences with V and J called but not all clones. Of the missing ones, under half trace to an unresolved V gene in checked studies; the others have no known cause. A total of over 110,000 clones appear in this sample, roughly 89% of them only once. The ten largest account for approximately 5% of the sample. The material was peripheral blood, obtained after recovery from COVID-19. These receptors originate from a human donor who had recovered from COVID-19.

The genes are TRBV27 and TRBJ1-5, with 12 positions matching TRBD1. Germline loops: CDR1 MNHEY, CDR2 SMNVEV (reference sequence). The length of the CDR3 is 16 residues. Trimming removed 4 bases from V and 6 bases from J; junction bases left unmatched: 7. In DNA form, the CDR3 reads TGTGCCAGCAGTTGGGGGACAGGGGGCGCGGGTCAGCCCCAGCATTTT. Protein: CASSWGTGGAGQPQHF.

The CDR3 bases are TGTGCCAGCAGTAGAGAAAACCAAGAGACCCAGTACTTC. Amino acid sequence: CASSRENQETQYF. The V gene is TRBV28, the J gene TRBJ2-5; unclear D gene. The CDR3 length is 13 residues. V lost 5 bases and J lost 0, with 7 bases in between. Germline lookup yields CDR1 MDHEN and CDR2 SYDVKM.

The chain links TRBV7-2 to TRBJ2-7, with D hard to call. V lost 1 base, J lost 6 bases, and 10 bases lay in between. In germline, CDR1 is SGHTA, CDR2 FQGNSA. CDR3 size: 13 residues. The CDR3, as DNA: TGTGCCAGCAGCTTAGTTGATCGGGCCGAGCAGTACTTC. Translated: CASSLVDRAEQYF.

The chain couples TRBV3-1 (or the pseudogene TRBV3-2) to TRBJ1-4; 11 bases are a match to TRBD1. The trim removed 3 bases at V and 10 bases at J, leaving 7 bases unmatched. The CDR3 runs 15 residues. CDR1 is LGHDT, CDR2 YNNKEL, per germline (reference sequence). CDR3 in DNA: TGTGCCAGCAGCCATGCCGGGACAGGGGGTGGAAAACTGTTTTTT. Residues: CASSHAGTGGGKLFF.

In nucleotides, the CDR3 is TGTGCCAGCTCAGAACAGGTTGGCGCAGATACGCAGTATTTT. Translating gives CASSEQVGADTQYF. The chain recombines TRBV18 with TRBJ2-3; possibly TRBD1 for D (5 bases). This CDR3 region has 14 residues. Germline loops: CDR1 KGHSH, CDR2 LQKENI. The V and J ends lost 5 bases and 4 bases respectively, with 13 bases between them.

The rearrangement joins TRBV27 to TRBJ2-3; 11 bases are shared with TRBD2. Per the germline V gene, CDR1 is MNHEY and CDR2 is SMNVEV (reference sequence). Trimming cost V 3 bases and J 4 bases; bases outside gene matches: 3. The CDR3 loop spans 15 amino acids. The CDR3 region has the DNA TGTGCCAGCAGTTTTAGCGGGGGGGCCGCAGATACGCAGTATTTT. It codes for CASSFSGGAADTQYF.

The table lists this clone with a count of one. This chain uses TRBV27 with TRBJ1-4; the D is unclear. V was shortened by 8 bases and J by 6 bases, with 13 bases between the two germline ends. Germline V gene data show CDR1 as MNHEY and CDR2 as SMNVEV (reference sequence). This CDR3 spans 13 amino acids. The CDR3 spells CASGRIADEKLFF. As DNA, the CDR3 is TGTGCCAGCGGTCGGATCGCTGATGAAAAACTGTTTTTT.

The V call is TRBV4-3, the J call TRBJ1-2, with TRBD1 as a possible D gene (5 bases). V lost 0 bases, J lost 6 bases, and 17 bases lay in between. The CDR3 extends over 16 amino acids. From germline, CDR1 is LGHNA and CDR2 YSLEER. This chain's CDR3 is CASSQDWGQGYDGYTF. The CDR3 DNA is TGCGCCAGCAGCCAAGACTGGGGTCAGGGTTACGATGGCTACACCTTC.

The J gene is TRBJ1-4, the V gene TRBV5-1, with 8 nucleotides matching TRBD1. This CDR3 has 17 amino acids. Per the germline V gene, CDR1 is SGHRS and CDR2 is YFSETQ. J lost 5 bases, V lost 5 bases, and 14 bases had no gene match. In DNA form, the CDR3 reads TGCGCCAGCAGTTCCAAACCGACAGGGGCTTCGAATGAAAAACTGTTTTTT. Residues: CASSSKPTGASNEKLFF.

This chain's CDR3 is CASSSLMYEQYF. The CDR3 nucleotides are TGTGCCAGCAGTTCGCTGATGTACGAGCAGTACTTC. This rearrangement joins TRBV6-2 or TRBV6-3 to TRBJ2-7; D unclear. Germline CDR1 and CDR2: MNHEY and SVGEGT. The CDR3 is 12 residues long. V was cut by 4 bases and J by 4 bases, with 8 bases left in between.

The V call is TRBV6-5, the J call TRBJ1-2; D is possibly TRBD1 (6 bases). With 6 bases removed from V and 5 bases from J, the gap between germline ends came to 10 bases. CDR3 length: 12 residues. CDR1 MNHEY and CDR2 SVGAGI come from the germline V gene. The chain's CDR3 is CASRGDIYGYTF. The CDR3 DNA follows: TGTGCCAGCAGAGGGGACATATATGGCTACACCTTC.

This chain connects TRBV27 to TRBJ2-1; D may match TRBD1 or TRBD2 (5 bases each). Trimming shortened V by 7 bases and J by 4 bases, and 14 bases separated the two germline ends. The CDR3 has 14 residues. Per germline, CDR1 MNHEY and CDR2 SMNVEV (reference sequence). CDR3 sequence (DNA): TGTGCCAGCACTTCCGGGACCTCATACAATGAGCAGTTCTTC. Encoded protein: CASTSGTSYNEQFF.

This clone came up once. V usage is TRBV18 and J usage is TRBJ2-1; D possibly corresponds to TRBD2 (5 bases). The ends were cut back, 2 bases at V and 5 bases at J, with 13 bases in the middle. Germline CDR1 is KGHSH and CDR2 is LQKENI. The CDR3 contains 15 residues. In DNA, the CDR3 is TGTGCCAGCTCACCATGGAGGACGGTTAACAATGAGCAGTTCTTC. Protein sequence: CASSPWRTVNNEQFF.

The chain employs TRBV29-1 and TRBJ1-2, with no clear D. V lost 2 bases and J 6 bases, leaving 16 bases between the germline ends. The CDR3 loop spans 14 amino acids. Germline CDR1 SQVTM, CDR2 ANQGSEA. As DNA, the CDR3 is TGCAGCGTTGAACATCCCTCGGTGAAAGATGGCTACACCTTC. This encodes CSVEHPSVKDGYTF.

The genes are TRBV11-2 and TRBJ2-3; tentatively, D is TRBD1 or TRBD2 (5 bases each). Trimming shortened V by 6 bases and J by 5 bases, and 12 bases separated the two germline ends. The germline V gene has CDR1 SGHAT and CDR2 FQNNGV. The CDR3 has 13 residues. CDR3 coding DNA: TGTGCCAGCAGACAGGCCAGCGGAGATACGCAGTATTTT. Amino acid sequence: CASRQASGDTQYF.

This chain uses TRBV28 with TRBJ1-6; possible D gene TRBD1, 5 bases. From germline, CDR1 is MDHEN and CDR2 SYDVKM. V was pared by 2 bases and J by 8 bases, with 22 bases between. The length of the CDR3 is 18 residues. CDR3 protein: CASSLTAEGRGRYSPLHF. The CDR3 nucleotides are TGTGCCAGCAGTTTAACCGCGGAGGGGCGCGGGCGTTATTCACCCCTCCACTTT. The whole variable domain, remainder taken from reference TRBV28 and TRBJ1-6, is DVKVTQSSRYLVKRTGEKVFLECVQDMDHENMFWYRQDPGLGLRLIYFSYDVKMKEKGDIPEGYSVSREKKERFSLILESASTNQTSMYLCASSLTAEGRGRYSPLHFGNGTRLTVT.

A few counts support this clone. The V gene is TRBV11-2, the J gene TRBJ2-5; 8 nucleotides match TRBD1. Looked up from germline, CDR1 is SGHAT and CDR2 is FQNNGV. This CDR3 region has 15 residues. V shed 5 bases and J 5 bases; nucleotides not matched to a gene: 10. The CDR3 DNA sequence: TGTGCCAGCAGCCCCGGGGCCAGGGGGCCGGAGACCCAGTACTTC. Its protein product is CASSPGARGPETQYF.

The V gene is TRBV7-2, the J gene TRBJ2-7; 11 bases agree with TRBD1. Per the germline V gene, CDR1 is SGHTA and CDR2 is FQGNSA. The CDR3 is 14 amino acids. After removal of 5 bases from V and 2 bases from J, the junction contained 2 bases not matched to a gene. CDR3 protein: CASSQGQGAYEQYF. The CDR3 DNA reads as TGTGCCAGCAGCCAGGGACAGGGGGCCTACGAGCAGTACTTC. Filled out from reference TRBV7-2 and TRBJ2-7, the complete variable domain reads GAGVSQSPSNKVTEKGKDVELRCDPISGHTALYWYRQSLGQGLEFLIYFQGNSAPDKSGLPSDRFSAERTGGSVSTLTIQRTQQEDSAVYLCASSQGQGAYEQYFGPGTRLTVT.

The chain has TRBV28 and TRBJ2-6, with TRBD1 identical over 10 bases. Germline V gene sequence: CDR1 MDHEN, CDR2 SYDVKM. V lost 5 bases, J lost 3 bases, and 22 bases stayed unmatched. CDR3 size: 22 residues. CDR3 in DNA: TGTGCCAGCAGTCAAGACGCAATCGGACAGGGGGGACCTTGGGGTGGGGCCAACGTCCTGACTTTC. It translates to CASSQDAIGQGGPWGGANVLTF.

The CDR3 region has the DNA TGTGCCAGCAGCTTAGCGAGACTAGCGGGGGGATACAATGAGCAGTTCTTC. Translated, it gives CASSLARLAGGYNEQFF. The chain couples TRBV7-2 to TRBJ2-1; 13 nucleotides match TRBD2. The germline gives CDR1 SGHTA, CDR2 FQGNSA. Unmatched junction bases numbered 3, after V lost 0 bases and J lost 4 bases. This CDR3 region has 17 residues.